This T cell receptor (beta chain) came from a study of T cells after yellow fever vaccination. Study findings and constraints: Researchers report a weaker secondary response that nonetheless peaked faster, day 5 versus 15.

This clonotype has a handful of counts. Its target is unknown. 5'RACE template switching added a universal primer site and UMIs to TCR cDNA. Each CDR3 protein gets one entry after TCRdb re-called the 5' RACE reads with MiXCR. The sample lists roughly 320,000 distinct CDR3 sequences; about 10% were seen once. Germline values: CDR1 MNHEY, CDR2 SMNVEV (reference sequence). V lost 5 bases and J lost 4, with 20 bases in between. This CDR3 region has 16 residues. The receptor was isolated from a man younger than 35 who received the YFV17D yellow fever vaccine. This material consisted of CD4+ T cells sorted from PBMCs, taken 45 days after the yellow fever booster vaccination. The chain links TRBV27 to TRBJ1-2, with D unclear. CDR3 DNA sequence: TGTGCCAGCAGTCCAACCCTGGGGTCTCGTGTCTATGGCTACACCTTC. It codes for CASSPTLGSRVYGYTF.